This entry is about one T cell receptor (beta chain). Its antigen remains undetermined. Base qualities are missing; no much larger clone stands one base away. The data belong to a study of response to subunit inactivated influenza vaccine (dated 2018 in TCRdb). For context, the study as a whole: Deep quantitative T cell receptor repertoire profiling was used in the study to track responses to a trivalent subunit inactivated influenza vaccine. What the research found in general, with its limitations: It was suggested by the authors that each seasonal influenza vaccination may recruit only a limited number of new T cells.

The receptor library was made with RT-PCR. Sequencing was carried out with an Illumina HiSeq 2500. TCRdb itself trimmed the public reads at Q25 with fastp, ran MiXCR and retained productive beta chains. CDR3 protein duplicates are merged, each entry listing the most common genes and DNA. This sample lists about 500,000 distinct CDR3 sequences; 16% were detected once. Of the sample, about 3% falls within the top ten clones. V sheds 0 bases and J sheds 7 bases, leaving 14 bases between their ends. Looking up the germline V gene yields CDR1 LGHNA and CDR2 YSLEER. From the cysteine through the phenylalanine, the CDR3 covers 15 amino acids. Solely the CDR3 DNA is kept, with 45 bases framed from the first base.

The sequencing used CD4+ T cells sorted from PBMCs, collected less than 30 months after vaccination. The source is a man between 45 and 75 years old who received an inactivated influenza vaccine. Donor details come from another sample of the same person, matched by shared clones. The receptor chain draws on TRBV4-3 and TRBJ2-3; the D region possibly corresponds to TRBD1 (6 bases align). The CDR3 has the sequence CASSQEGAAGNTQYF. The sequence in DNA is TGCGCCAGCAGCCAAGAGGGGGCGGCTGGGAATACGCAGTATTTT.